These 17 T cell receptor beta chains were all obtained from the same sample, sequenced in a study of blood T cell repertoires in COVID-19. Method: immunoSEQ multiplex PCR; TCRdb's copy keeps in-frame clones and lacks some. Of 50,000 to 55,000 clones listed, more than 80% were seen once; the top ten hold 5.5% to 7.5%. The sequencing sample was made of peripheral blood. The receptor set was obtained from a man between 60 and 75 years old with acute or convalescent COVID-19.

The J gene is TRBJ1-6, the V gene TRBV18; possibly TRBD1 for D (6 bases). Germline CDR1 is KGHSH and CDR2 is LQKENI. The V and J ends lost 5 bases and 8 bases respectively, with 10 bases between them. This CDR3 comprises 13 residues. The CDR3 region is CASSANRDSPLHF. CDR3 coding DNA: TGTGCCAGCTCAGCTAACAGGGATTCACCCCTCCACTTT.

The rearrangement uses TRBV5-6 and TRBJ2-7, with 10 bases identical to TRBD1. The CDR3 loop spans 15 amino acids. Germline V CDR1 and CDR2: SGHDT, YYEEEE. V lost 2 bases and J lost 5; bases outside the gene matches: 7. CDR3 bases: TGTGCCAGCAGCTTTATTGGGACAGGGGTCGACGAGCAGTACTTC. It translates to CASSFIGTGVDEQYF.

In its sample, this clone was seen a few times. The chain joins TRBV5-1 to TRBJ2-2; D ambiguous. Germline V CDR1 and CDR2: SGHRS, YFSETQ. Trimming removed 0 bases at V and 6 bases at J, with 6 bases between. The CDR3 sequence is 13 residues long. CDR3 sequence: CASSLGAAGELFF. The CDR3 DNA is TGCGCCAGCAGCTTGGGGGCCGCCGGGGAGCTGTTTTTT.

The chain carries TRBV21-1 and TRBJ2-2; the D call of TRBD1 is as the table states it, not checked on the DNA. TRBV21-1 is a pseudogene locus. The CDR3 sequence is 20 residues long. The CDR3 bases are TGTGCCAGCAGCAAAGGTATGCTCAACCCCCGGGGACAGCACACCGGGGAGCTGTTTTTT. It encodes CASSKGMLNPRGQHTGELFF.

The chain combines TRBV2 with TRBJ1-3; perhaps TRBD1 as D (6 bases). The CDR3 is made up of 15 amino acids. V was shortened by 6 bases and J by 0 bases, with 12 bases between the two germline ends. Per germline, CDR1 SNHLY and CDR2 FYNNEI. This CDR3 reads CASRAGQSSGNTIYF. DNA for the CDR3: TGTGCCAGCAGAGCCGGACAGAGCTCTGGAAACACCATATATTTT.

This chain joins TRBV6-5 and TRBJ2-7; possible D gene TRBD1, 6 bases. The CDR3 covers 14 residues. Per the germline V gene, CDR1 is MNHEY and CDR2 is SVGAGI. V lost 5 bases to trimming and J lost 0 bases, with 11 bases between them. CDR3 residues: CASSRQVGSYEQYF. DNA of the CDR3: TGTGCCAGCAGTCGACAGGTCGGCTCCTACGAGCAGTACTTC.

The chain recombines TRBV29-1 with TRBJ1-1; 8 bases agree with TRBD1. The V and J ends lost 6 bases and 6 bases, in that order; junction bases with no gene match: 6. The V gene's germline CDR1 is SQVTM and CDR2 ANQGSEA. CDR3 length equals 12 residues. Here the CDR3 reads CSVPDRGPEAFF. CDR3 coding DNA: TGCAGCGTCCCCGACAGGGGCCCTGAAGCTTTCTTT.

The chain is built from TRBV29-1 and TRBJ2-7, with a weak D call TRBD2 (6 bases). The CDR3 sequence is 12 residues long. Trimming took off 0 bases at V and 9 bases at J, with 12 bases between the two ends. Looked up from germline, CDR1 is SQVTM and CDR2 is ANQGSEA. CDR3 DNA sequence: TGCAGCGTTGAAGATAACAGGAGGGGGCAGTACTTC. As protein: CSVEDNRRGQYF.

V usage is TRBV6-4 and J usage is TRBJ1-2; 12 nucleotides align to TRBD1. Trimming at V came to 0 bases and at J to 2 bases, leaving 1 base not matched to a gene. The germline gives CDR1 MRHNA, CDR2 SNTAGT. The CDR3 extends over 16 amino acids. The chain's CDR3 is CASSDSGQGANYGYTF. DNA of the CDR3: TGTGCCAGCAGTGACTCGGGACAGGGGGCGAACTATGGCTACACCTTC.

V is TRBV5-1 and J is TRBJ1-3; D is unresolved. The CDR3 contains 15 residues. Germline values: CDR1 SGHRS, CDR2 YFSETQ. V was trimmed by 0 bases and J by 0 bases, leaving 7 bases between them. The CDR3: CASSLDTSSGNTIYF. The DNA for the CDR3 is TGCGCCAGCAGCTTGGATACAAGCTCTGGAAACACCATATATTTT.

The chain is built from TRBV7-2 and TRBJ2-7; 10 bases are shared with TRBD2. The CDR3 totals 15 residues. With 3 bases clipped from V and 1 base from J, the junction kept 3 bases outside the gene matches. The germline V gene has CDR1 SGHTA and CDR2 FQGNSA. The CDR3 loop is CASSFLAGASYEQYF. The CDR3 DNA reads as TGTGCCAGCAGCTTTCTAGCGGGAGCATCCTACGAGCAGTACTTC.

The chain uses TRBV7-9 and TRBJ2-7; 8 positions match TRBD1. After removal of 5 bases from V and 2 bases from J, the junction contained 11 bases not matched to a gene. Germline CDR1 reads SEHNR; CDR2 reads FQNEAQ (reference sequence). This CDR3 has 16 residues. DNA for the CDR3: TGTGCCAGCAGCCTACACCCGACAGGGGCCCCCTACGAGCAGTACTTC. Protein product: CASSLHPTGAPYEQYF.

This clone was seen a single time. The chain uses TRBV5-1 and TRBJ2-1, with D possibly TRBD1 on 6 matching bases. CDR1 is SGHRS and CDR2 is YFSETQ in the germline V gene. The CDR3 spans 16 residues. Trimming removed 4 bases at V and 2 bases at J, with 16 bases between. This CDR3 is CASSGHLRTAYNEQFF. The CDR3 bases are TGCGCCAGCAGCGGACACCTCAGGACAGCCTACAATGAGCAGTTCTTC.

The chain combines TRBV28 with TRBJ1-6; maybe TRBD1 (5 bases). Germline V gives CDR1 MDHEN, CDR2 SYDVKM. Trimming removed 7 bases at V and 6 bases at J, with 16 bases between. The CDR3 loop spans 15 amino acids. The chain's CDR3 is CASIGGGTPNSPLHF. The DNA for the CDR3 is TGTGCCAGCATCGGCGGGGGGACCCCTAATTCACCCCTCCACTTT.

The chain uses TRBV2 and TRBJ1-3; 10 nucleotides agree with TRBD1. The V gene's germline CDR1 is SNHLY and CDR2 FYNNEI. This CDR3 is 15 amino acids long. V lost 7 bases, J lost 4 bases, and 7 bases stayed unmatched. DNA for the CDR3: TGTGCCAGCAAGACAGGGGGCGCCTCCGGAAACACCATATATTTT. Amino acids: CASKTGGASGNTIYF. Using reference TRBV2 and TRBJ1-3 for the parts outside the CDR3, the full variable domain is EPEVTQTPSHQVTQMGQEVILRCVPISNHLYFYWYRQILGQKVEFLVSFYNNEISEKSEIFDDQFSVERPDGSNFTLKIRSTKLEDSAMYFCASKTGGASGNTIYFGEGSWLTVV.

The gene calls are TRBV19 and TRBJ1-1, with D uncertain. V was clipped by 0 bases and J by 5 bases, with 13 bases between them. The CDR3 totals 15 residues. Germline CDR1 and CDR2: LNHDA and SQIVND (reference sequence). CDR3: CASSIDTRRGTEAFF. DNA of the CDR3: TGTGCCAGTAGTATAGATACCCGACGCGGGACTGAAGCTTTCTTT.

The gene calls are TRBV11-2 and TRBJ2-1, with 7 bases aligning to TRBD2. V dropped 5 bases and J dropped 1; count of bases not matched to a gene: 11. Germline loops: CDR1 SGHAT, CDR2 FQNNGV. The CDR3 sequence is 17 residues long. CDR3 residues: CASSRSGGSRSYNEQFF. In DNA form, the CDR3 reads TGTGCCAGCAGCCGCTCCGGGGGGAGTAGGTCCTACAATGAGCAGTTCTTC.